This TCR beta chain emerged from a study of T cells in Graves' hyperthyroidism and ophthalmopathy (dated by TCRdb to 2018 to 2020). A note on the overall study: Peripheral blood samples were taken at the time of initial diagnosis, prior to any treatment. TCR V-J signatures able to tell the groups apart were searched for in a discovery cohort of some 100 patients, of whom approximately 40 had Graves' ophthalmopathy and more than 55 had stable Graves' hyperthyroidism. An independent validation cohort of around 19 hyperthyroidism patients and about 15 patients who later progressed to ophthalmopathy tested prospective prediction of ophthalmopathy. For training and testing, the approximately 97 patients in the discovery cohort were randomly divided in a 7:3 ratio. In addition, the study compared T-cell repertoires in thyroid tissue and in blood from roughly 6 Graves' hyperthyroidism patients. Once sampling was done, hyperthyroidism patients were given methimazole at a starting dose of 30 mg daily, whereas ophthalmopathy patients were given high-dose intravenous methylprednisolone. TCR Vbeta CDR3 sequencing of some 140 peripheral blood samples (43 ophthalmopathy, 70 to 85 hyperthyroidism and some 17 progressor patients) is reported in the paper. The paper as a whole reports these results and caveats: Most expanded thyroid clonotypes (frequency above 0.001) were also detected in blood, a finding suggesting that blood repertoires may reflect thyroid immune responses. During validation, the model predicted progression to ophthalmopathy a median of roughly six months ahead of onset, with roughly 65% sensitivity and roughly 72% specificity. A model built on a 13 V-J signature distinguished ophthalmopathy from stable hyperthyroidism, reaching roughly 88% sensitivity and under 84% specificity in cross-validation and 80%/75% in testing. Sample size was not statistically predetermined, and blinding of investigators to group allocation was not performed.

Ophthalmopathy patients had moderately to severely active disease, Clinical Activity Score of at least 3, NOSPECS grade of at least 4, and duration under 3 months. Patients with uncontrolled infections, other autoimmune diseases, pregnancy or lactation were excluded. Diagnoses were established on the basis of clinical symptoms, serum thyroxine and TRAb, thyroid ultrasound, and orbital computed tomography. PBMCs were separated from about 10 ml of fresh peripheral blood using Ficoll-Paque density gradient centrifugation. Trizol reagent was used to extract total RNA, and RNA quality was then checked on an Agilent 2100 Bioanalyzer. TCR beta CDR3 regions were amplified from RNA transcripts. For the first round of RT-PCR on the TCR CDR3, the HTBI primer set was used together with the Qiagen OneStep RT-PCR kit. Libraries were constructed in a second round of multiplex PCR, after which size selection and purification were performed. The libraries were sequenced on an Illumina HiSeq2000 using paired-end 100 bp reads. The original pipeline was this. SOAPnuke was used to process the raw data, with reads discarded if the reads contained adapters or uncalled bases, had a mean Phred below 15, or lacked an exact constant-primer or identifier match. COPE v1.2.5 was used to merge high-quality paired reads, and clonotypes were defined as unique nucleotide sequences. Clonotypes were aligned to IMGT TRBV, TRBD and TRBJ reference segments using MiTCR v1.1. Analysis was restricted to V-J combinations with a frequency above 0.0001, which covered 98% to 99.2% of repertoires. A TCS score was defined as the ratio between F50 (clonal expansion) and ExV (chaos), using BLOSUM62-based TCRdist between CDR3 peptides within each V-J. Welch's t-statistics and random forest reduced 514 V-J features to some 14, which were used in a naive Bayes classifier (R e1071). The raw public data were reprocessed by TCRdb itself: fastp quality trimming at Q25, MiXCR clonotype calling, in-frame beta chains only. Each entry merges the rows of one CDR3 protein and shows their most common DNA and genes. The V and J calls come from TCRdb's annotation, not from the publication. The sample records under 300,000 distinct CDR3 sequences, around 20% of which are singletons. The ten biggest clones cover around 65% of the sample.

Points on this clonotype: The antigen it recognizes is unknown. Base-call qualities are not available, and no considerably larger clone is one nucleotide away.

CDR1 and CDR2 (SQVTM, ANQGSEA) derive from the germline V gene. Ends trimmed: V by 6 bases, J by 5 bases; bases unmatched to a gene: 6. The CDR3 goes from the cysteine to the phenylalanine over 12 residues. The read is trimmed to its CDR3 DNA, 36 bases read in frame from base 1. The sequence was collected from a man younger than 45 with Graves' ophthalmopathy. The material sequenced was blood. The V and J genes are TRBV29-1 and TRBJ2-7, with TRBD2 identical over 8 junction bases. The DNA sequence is TGCAGCGTGACTAGCGAAATCGACGAGCAGTACTTC. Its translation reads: CSVTSEIDEQYF.